The entry below gives a single T cell receptor beta chain sequence along with its context. Its antigen is not known. This entry belongs to a study of cytomegalovirus exposure and HLA in healthy donors. Study-level information: Samples from HLA-typed donors yielded around 79 million unique TCRs in an early data release. Falling in the Caucasian-associated ancestry cluster were about 82% of approximately 400 genotyped donors. Study outcomes and limitations: Upon later analysis, TCR association rates were observed to vary by HLA locus, being highest for DRB1 and lowest for HLA-C. Specific recognition of CMV antigens was confirmed in vitro for a few chains (all CMV-associated).

The CDR3 covers 16 residues. Trimming shortened V by 1 base and J by 6 bases, and 13 bases separated the two germline ends. Germline V gene lookup returns CDR1 MGHRA and CDR2 YSYEKL. The PCR was carried out with 60 Vbeta primers and 13 Jbeta primers. Profiled with immunoSEQ multiplex PCR; TCRdb holds only in-frame clones, not every one. The sample shows approximately 150,000 clones, about 71% of them seen only once. Specimen: PBMCs. The chain employs TRBV4-1 and TRBJ1-6, with a weak D call TRBD1 (6 bases). The sequence came from a man over 45 in good health and CMV-seronegative. CDR3 region: CASSQGRGAGNSPLHF. The CDR3 DNA follows: TGCGCCAGCAGCCAAGGTCGGGGGGCTGGTAATTCACCCCTCCACTTT.